The source of this TCR beta chain is a study of CD8+ T cells in alopecia areata. Whole-study context: Patients in the study were on tofacitinib for 6 to 18 months, then off it for 6 months.

Whole-study results and caveats: Affected scalp, especially in alopecia totalis/universalis, had a higher clonality than normal scalp did.

Reverse transcribed after extraction, RNA yielded cDNA as the sequencing template. Sequencing used immunoSEQ multiplex PCR; TCRdb keeps in-frame clones, though not all of them. Seen here are over 110,000 clones, roughly 46% observed once, and the top ten hold roughly 0.9%. V dropped 5 bases and J dropped 7; count of bases not matched to a gene: 6. This CDR3 is built from 13 residues. Germline V gene lookup returns CDR1 SNHLY and CDR2 FYNNEI. PBMCs served as the source from which CD4+ and CD8+ T cells were sorted. With regard to this clone: No antigen is known for it.

The TCR comes from a human donor with alopecia areata. Specimen: CD4+ T cells sorted from blood, collected at week 0. This chain joins TRBV2 and TRBJ2-5; TRBD1 matches 8 bases. CDR3 loop: CASSRDQGATQYF. As DNA, the CDR3 is TGTGCCAGCAGTCGGGACCAGGGGGCGACCCAGTACTTC.